The next 11 T cell receptor beta chains were all read from a single sample in a study of blood T cell repertoires in COVID-19. The table came from immunoSEQ multiplex PCR; TCRdb's copy has only in-frame clones and leaves some out. The data contain about 240,000 clones, 70% to 90% of them seen just once; the ten biggest clones take up around 6.5%. Sequencing used peripheral blood. The receptors were gathered from a woman aged 55 to 70 with active or convalescent COVID-19.

V usage is TRBV14 and J usage is TRBJ1-1, with 8 bases lining up with TRBD1. The CDR3 runs 19 residues. Germline V CDR1 and CDR2: SGHDN, FVKESK. V lost 4 bases, J lost 2 bases, and 18 bases stayed unmatched. The chain's CDR3 is CASSPTSWGAGGYNTEAFF. For the CDR3, the DNA is TGTGCCAGCAGCCCGACCTCATGGGGGGCAGGGGGCTATAACACTGAAGCTTTCTTT.

This clone came up once. The rearrangement uses TRBV6-1 and TRBJ1-5, with D unresolved. Trimming shortened V by 2 bases and J by 4 bases, and 12 bases separated the two germline ends. The CDR3 runs 15 residues. Germline CDR1 and CDR2: MNHNS and SASEGT. The DNA of the CDR3 is TGTGCCAGCAGTGAAAGTACTACTGAAAATCAGCCCCAGCATTTT. It encodes CASSESTTENQPQHF.

The chain recombines TRBV5-1 with TRBJ1-2, with TRBD1 matching 10 bases. From germline, CDR1 is SGHRS and CDR2 YFSETQ. The V gene end was trimmed by 3 bases and the J gene end by 0 bases; junction bases not matched to a gene: 5. This CDR3 comprises 16 residues. CDR3 residues: CASSSGQGVANYGYTF. DNA for the CDR3: TGCGCCAGCAGCTCAGGACAGGGGGTAGCTAACTATGGCTACACCTTC.

The chain links TRBV5-1 to TRBJ2-1; TRBD2 matches at 7 bases. Germline V lookup: CDR1 SGHRS, CDR2 YFSETQ. This CDR3 is built from 16 residues. V was pared by 0 bases and J by 6 bases, with 9 bases of the junction left unmatched. In DNA form, the CDR3 reads TGCGCCAGCAGCTTGGCAGGGACTACCCTAATCAATGAGCAGTTCTTC. This gives the protein CASSLAGTTLINEQFF.

The chain joins TRBV6-5 to TRBJ2-2; TRBD2 agrees at 7 bases. The CDR3 totals 14 residues. The germline CDR1 and CDR2 sequences are MNHEY and SVGAGI. Unmatched junction bases numbered 8, after V lost 6 bases and J lost 7 bases. The CDR3 DNA sequence: TGTGCCAGCAGCCGCGGCGGGAGAAGCGGGGAGCTGTTTTTT. Its translation: CASSRGGRSGELFF.

V gene TRBV3-1 (or the pseudogene TRBV3-2) combines with J gene TRBJ1-5, with D tentatively TRBD1 (5 bases). This CDR3 is built from 13 residues. The V end was cut by 0 bases, the J end by 6 bases, with 6 bases between. Germline V CDR1 and CDR2: LGHDT, YNNKEL (reference sequence). CDR3 DNA sequence: TGTGCCAGCAGCCAAGAAAGGGGTCAGCCCCAGCATTTT. The encoded protein is CASSQERGQPQHF.

This chain's CDR3 is CASSEMAGANEKLFF. The CDR3 DNA reads TGTGCCAGCAGTGAAATGGCGGGAGCTAATGAAAAACTGTTTTTT. This chain links TRBV6-1 with TRBJ1-4; no reliable D call. CDR1 is MNHNS and CDR2 is SASEGT in the germline V gene. This CDR3 comprises 15 residues. Trimming removed 2 bases at V and 3 bases at J, with 10 bases between.

The chain employs TRBV19 and TRBJ1-2; 8 nucleotides match TRBD1. J lost 1 base, V lost 7 bases, and 2 bases had no gene match. This CDR3 comprises 13 residues. Per germline, CDR1 LNHDA and CDR2 SQIVND (reference sequence). CDR3 nucleotide sequence: TGTGCCAGTATGGACAGGGTTAACTATGGCTACACCTTC. It yields the protein CASMDRVNYGYTF.

The chain recombines TRBV10-2 with TRBJ1-1, with D perhaps TRBD1 (5 bases). Per germline, CDR1 WSHSY and CDR2 SAAADI. Trimming stripped 6 bases from V and 3 bases from J, with 11 bases between. The CDR3 runs to 13 residues. The CDR3 sequence is CASRWGEDTEAFF. In DNA, the CDR3 is TGCGCCAGCAGGTGGGGCGAGGACACTGAAGCTTTCTTT.

The chain recombines TRBV2 with TRBJ2-5, with TRBD2 matching over 16 bases. CDR3 length: 16 amino acids. The V segment lost 5 bases and the J segment 4 bases; nucleotides outside the gene matches: 4. CDR1 is SNHLY, CDR2 FYNNEI, per germline. The CDR3 loop reads CASSLGLAGGLETQYF. The CDR3, as DNA: TGTGCCAGCAGTCTGGGACTAGCGGGAGGGTTAGAGACCCAGTACTTC.

The chain employs TRBV19 and TRBJ2-1; 7 bases fit TRBD2. V was clipped by 5 bases and J by 9 bases; unmatched bases: 16. This CDR3 has 16 amino acids. Germline loops: CDR1 LNHDA, CDR2 SQIVND (reference sequence). The DNA of the CDR3 is TGTGCCAGTAGTGGTCTGGGCCAGGCTAGCGGTAGTGAGCAGTTCTTC. Protein: CASSGLGQASGSEQFF.